Below, one T cell receptor beta chain is given with its context. This entry belongs to a study of cytomegalovirus exposure and HLA in healthy donors. This CDR3 comprises 17 residues. Germline assignment: CDR1 SGDLS and CDR2 YYNGEE. J lost 5 bases, V lost 1 base, and 10 bases had no gene match. The PCR was carried out with 60 Vbeta primers and 13 Jbeta primers. Original data processing: About 11 million shared chains were among the roughly 80 million unique TCR beta chains that a later analysis counted. Profiling relied on immunoSEQ multiplex PCR, and the TCRdb table lists in-frame clones only, not all of them. The DNA gave D and trimming, while V, J and clone size come from that table. The sample shows roughly 160,000 clones, more than 75% of them seen only once.

This chain connects TRBV9 to TRBJ2-5, with TRBD2 matching over 11 bases. Sequencing was performed on PBMCs. The sequence was collected from a man in his thirties or forties in good health and CMV-seropositive. CDR3 region: CASSVSPLAGVTETQYF. CDR3 sequence (DNA): TGTGCCAGCAGCGTATCTCCACTAGCGGGAGTCACCGAGACCCAGTACTTC.